The entry that follows covers one TCR beta chain sequence. The data stem from a study of identical twins. Trimming stripped 5 bases from V and 9 bases from J, with 14 bases between. The CDR3 sequence is 14 residues long. Germline CDR1 reads MNHEY; CDR2 reads SMNVEV (reference sequence). Using its own MiXCR run on the 5' RACE reads, TCRdb lists one record per CDR3 protein. Of 460,000 or so distinct CDR3 sequences in the sample, approximately 15% were seen once. These records were also assigned to another study, of yellow fever vaccine responses in identical twins.

The V and J genes are TRBV27 and TRBJ1-6; weak D call: TRBD1 (5 bases). Material: CD4+ T cells sorted from blood. The source is a woman between 18 and 29 years old in good health. CDR3 sequence: CASSRGEVGSPLHF. CDR3 nucleotide sequence: TGTGCCAGCAGTAGAGGGGAAGTCGGTTCACCCCTCCACTTT.